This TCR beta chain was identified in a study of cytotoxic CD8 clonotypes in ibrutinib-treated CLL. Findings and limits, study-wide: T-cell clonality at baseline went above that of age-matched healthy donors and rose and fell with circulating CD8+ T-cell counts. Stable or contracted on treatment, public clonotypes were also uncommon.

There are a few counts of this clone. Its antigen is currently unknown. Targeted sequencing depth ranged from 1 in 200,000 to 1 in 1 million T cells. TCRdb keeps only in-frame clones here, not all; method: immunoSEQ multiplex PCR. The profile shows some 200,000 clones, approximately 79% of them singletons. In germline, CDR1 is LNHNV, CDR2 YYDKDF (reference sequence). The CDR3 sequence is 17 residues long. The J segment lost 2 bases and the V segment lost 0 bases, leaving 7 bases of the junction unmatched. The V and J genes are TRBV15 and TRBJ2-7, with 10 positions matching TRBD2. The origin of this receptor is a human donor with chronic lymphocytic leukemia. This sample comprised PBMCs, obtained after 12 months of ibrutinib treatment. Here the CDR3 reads CATSRDIGLAATYEQYF. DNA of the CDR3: TGTGCCACCAGCAGAGATATCGGACTAGCGGCAACCTACGAGCAGTACTTC.